This T cell receptor (beta chain) stems from a study of spatial heterogeneity in lung cancer. Notes on the study in general: For expanded intratumoral alpha and beta TCRs, counts tracked tumor mutation counts.

TCRdb reprocessed the 5' RACE reads via MiXCR and lists one record per CDR3 protein. The sample has approximately 9,200 distinct CDR3 sequences, 5% seen once. This clonotype has ten or more counts. The antigen remains undetermined. The sample's time point: sample taken at primary tumor resection. The donors comprised some 78 untreated early-stage non-small cell lung cancer patients. V was clipped by 2 bases and J by 1 base, with 14 bases between them. The CDR3 consists of 15 residues. Germline lookup yields CDR1 DFQATT and CDR2 SNEGSKA (reference sequence). This clonotype was sampled from a female donor with early-stage non-small cell lung cancer. The rearrangement links TRBV20-1 to TRBJ1-1, with D maybe TRBD1 (5 bases). The sequencing here drew on lung tumor tissue, taken at surgery. The CDR3 nucleotides are TGCAGTGCTAGAATCTCCGGGGCCTGGAACACTGAAGCTTTCTTT. This encodes CSARISGAWNTEAFF.